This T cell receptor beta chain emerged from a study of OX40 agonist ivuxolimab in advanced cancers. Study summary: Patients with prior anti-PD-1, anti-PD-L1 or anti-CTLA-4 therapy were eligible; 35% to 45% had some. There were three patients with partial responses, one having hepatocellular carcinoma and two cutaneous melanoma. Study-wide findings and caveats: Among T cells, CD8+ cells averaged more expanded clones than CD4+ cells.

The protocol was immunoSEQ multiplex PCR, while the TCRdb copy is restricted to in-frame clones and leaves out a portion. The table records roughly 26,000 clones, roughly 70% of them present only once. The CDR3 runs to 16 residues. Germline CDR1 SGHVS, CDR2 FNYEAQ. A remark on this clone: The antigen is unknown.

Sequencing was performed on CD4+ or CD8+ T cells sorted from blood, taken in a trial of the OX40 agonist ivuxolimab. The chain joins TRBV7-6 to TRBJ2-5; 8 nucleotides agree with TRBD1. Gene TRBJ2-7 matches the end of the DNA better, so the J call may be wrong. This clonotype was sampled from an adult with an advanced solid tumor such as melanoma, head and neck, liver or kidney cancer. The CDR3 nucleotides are TGTGCCAGCAGCTCAACCTCTCGGACAGGGTTTTACGAGCAGTACTTC. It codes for CASSSTSRTGFYEQYF.